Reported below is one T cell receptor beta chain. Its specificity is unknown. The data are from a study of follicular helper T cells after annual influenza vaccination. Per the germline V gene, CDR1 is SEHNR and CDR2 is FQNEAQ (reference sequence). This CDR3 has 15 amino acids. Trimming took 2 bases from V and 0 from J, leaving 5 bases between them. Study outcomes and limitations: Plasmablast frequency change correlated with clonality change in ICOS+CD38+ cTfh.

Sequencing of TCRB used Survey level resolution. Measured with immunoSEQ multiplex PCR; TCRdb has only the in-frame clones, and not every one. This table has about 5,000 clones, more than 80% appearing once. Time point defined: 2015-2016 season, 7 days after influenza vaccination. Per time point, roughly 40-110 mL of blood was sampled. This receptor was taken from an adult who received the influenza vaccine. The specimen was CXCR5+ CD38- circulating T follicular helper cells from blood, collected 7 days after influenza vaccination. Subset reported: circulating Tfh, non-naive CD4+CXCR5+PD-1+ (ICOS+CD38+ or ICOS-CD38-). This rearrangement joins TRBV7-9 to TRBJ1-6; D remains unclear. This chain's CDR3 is CASSLPDSYNSPLHF. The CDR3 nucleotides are TGTGCCAGCAGCTTACCGGACTCCTATAATTCACCCCTCCACTTT.